The T cell receptor beta chain described here comes from a study of cytomegalovirus exposure and HLA in healthy donors. Germline CDR1 and CDR2: KGHSH and LQKENI. With V trimmed by 5 bases and J by 7 bases, 7 bases remained unmatched. This CDR3 comprises 13 residues. The repertoire was sequenced with immunoSEQ multiplex PCR; TCRdb's copy has only in-frame clones and lacks some. The sample lists 150,000 to 200,000 clones, approximately 87% occurring once. The sequenced sample was PBMCs. This chain joins TRBV18 and TRBJ1-1; 7 bases match TRBD1. The sequence was obtained from a woman aged 25 to 39 in good health and CMV-seronegative. Here the CDR3 reads CASSGDQGDEAFF. Written as DNA, the CDR3 is TGTGCCAGCTCAGGGGACCAGGGGGATGAAGCTTTCTTT.